This TCR beta chain was sequenced in a study of blood T cell repertoires in COVID-19. Participants were placed into cohorts based on the clinical history they reported. Germline V gives CDR1 SGHDN, CDR2 FVKESK. This CDR3 spans 14 amino acids. V lost 1 base, J lost 3 bases, and 10 bases lay in between. TCRdb's copy holds only in-frame clones and misses some; the assay was immunoSEQ multiplex PCR. The profile covers about 170,000 clones, with about 80% appearing a single time and roughly 19% taken by the ten largest. This TCR was sampled from a woman in her 70s in a cohort exposed to, infected with or recovered from COVID-19 (not recorded which). The chain has TRBV14 and TRBJ2-7; D is undetermined. Sequenced: PBMCs or T cells enriched from blood (not recorded which). The CDR3 sequence is CASSQGRLYYEQYF. The CDR3 nucleotides are TGTGCCAGCAGCCAAGGCAGGCTTTACTACGAGCAGTACTTC.